Shown below are 6 T cell receptor beta chains from a single sample sequenced in a study of blood T cells in healthy people across ages. Alongside a J-beta primer mix, a sample-barcoded 5' primer served in a second PCR lasting 7 to 11 cycles. TCRdb called the 5' RACE reads again in MiXCR, with one record for every CDR3 protein. This table has about 570,000 distinct CDR3 sequences, approximately 30% appearing once. Sequences were obtained from blood. The receptors stem from a woman between 70 and 85 years old in good health.

This sequence joins TRBV18 and TRBJ2-1; 7 nucleotides match TRBD2. This CDR3 is 17 amino acids long. After removal of 1 base from V and 0 bases from J, the junction contained 6 bases not matched to a gene. CDR1 is KGHSH and CDR2 is LQKENI in the germline V gene. CDR3 bases: TGTGCCAGCTCACCACTGCCAGGGAGGGGCTCCTACAATGAGCAGTTCTTC. Translated: CASSPLPGRGSYNEQFF.

This clonotype was picked up a small number of times. The chain joins TRBV3-1 to TRBJ1-4; 8 nucleotides align to TRBD1. Germline V CDR1 and CDR2: LGHDT, YNNKEL (reference sequence). This CDR3 contains 14 residues. J lost 5 bases, V lost 2 bases, and 1 base had no gene match. The CDR3 loop is CASSQWTGNEKLFF. The CDR3 coding sequence is TGTGCCAGCAGCCAATGGACAGGGAATGAAAAACTGTTTTTT.

This clonotype has only a few counts. The J gene is TRBJ2-7, the V gene TRBV7-2; D might be TRBD2 (6 bases). This CDR3 comprises 15 residues. Trimming took off 1 base at V and 4 bases at J, with 14 bases between the two ends. CDR1 SGHTA and CDR2 FQGNSA come from the germline V gene. CDR3 protein: CASSLGLGIEYEQYF. The DNA for the CDR3 is TGTGCCAGCAGCTTAGGACTAGGAATCGAATACGAGCAGTACTTC.

The V gene is TRBV4-2, the J gene TRBJ2-1, with D unresolved. The CDR3 is 13 amino acids. Between the trimmed V and J ends, which lost 3 bases and 4 bases, there was a span of 7 bases. Germline CDR1 and CDR2: LGHNA and YNFKEQ. The DNA of the CDR3 is TGTGCCAGCAGCCAGAACCTTTACAATGAGCAGTTCTTC. This codes for CASSQNLYNEQFF.

This clonotype was counted a few times. This chain uses TRBV5-1 with TRBJ2-2; perhaps D is TRBD1 or TRBD2 (5 bases each). Germline V CDR1 and CDR2: SGHRS, YFSETQ. The CDR3 has 18 amino acids. V lost 1 base to trimming and J lost 0 bases, with 16 bases between them. For the CDR3, the DNA is TGCGCCAGCAGCTTGTTCAAGTGGGGGTCTACGAACACCGGGGAGCTGTTTTTT. It specifies CASSLFKWGSTNTGELFF.

The V call is TRBV20-1, the J call TRBJ1-4, with no clear D. The V gene lost 2 bases and the J gene lost 5 bases, with 12 bases spanning the gap. Germline CDR1 DFQATT, CDR2 SNEGSKA (reference sequence). The CDR3 runs 14 residues. The CDR3 DNA reads TGCAGTGCTAGACCCACCACGGCCAATGAAAAACTGTTTTTT. Translated, it gives CSARPTTANEKLFF.